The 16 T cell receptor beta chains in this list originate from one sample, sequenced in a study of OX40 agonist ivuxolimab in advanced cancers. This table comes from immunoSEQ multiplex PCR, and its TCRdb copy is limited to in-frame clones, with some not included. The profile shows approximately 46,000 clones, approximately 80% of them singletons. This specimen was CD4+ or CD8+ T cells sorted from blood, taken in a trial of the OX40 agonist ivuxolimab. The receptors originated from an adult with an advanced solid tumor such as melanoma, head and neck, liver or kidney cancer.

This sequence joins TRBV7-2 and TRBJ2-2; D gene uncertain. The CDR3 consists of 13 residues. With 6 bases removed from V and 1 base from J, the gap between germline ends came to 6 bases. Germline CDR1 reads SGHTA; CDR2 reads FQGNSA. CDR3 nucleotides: TGTGCCAGCAGGTCCCAGAACACCGGGGAGCTGTTTTTT. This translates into CASRSQNTGELFF.

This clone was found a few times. The CDR3 protein is CASSPTGGKAGELFF. In DNA form, the CDR3 reads TGCGCCAGCAGCCCGACAGGGGGCAAGGCCGGGGAGCTGTTTTTT. The V gene is TRBV5-1, the J gene TRBJ2-2, with TRBD1 matching over 10 bases. Germline CDR1 is SGHRS and CDR2 is YFSETQ. Trimming at V came to 4 bases and at J to 6 bases, leaving 6 bases not matched to a gene. The CDR3 is made up of 15 amino acids.

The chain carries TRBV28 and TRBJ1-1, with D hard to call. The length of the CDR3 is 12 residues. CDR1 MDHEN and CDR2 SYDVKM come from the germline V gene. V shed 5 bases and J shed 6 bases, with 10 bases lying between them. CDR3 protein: CASSPYGAEAFF. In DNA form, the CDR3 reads TGTGCCAGCAGTCCCTACGGGGCTGAAGCTTTCTTT.

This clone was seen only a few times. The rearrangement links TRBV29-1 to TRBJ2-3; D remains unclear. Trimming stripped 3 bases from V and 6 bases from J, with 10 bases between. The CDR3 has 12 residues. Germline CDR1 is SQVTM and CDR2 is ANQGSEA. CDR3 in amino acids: CSVDRQVDTQYF. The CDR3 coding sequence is TGCAGCGTTGACCGGCAAGTTGATACGCAGTATTTT.

In DNA form, the CDR3 reads TGTGCCAGCAGTGAACGGCAGGGAAACACTGAAGCTTTCTTT. It is translated as CASSERQGNTEAFF. The J gene is TRBJ1-1, the V gene TRBV2, with a tentative D call TRBD1 (5 bases). CDR1 and CDR2 from the germline V gene are SNHLY and FYNNEI. V was pared by 2 bases and J by 2 bases, with 9 bases between. The CDR3 is made up of 14 amino acids.

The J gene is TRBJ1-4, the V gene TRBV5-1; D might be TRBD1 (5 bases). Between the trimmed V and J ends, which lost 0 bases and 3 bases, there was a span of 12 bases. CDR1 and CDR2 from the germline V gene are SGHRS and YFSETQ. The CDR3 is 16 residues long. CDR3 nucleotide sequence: TGCGCCAGCAGCTTGGCCGGGGACGGAGCTAATGAAAAACTGTTTTTT. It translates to CASSLAGDGANEKLFF. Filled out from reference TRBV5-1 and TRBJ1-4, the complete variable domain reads KAGVTQTPRYLIKTRGQQVTLSCSPISGHRSVSWYQQTPGQGLQFLFEYFSETQRNKGNFPGRFSGRQFSNSRSEMNVSTLELGDSALYLCASSLAGDGANEKLFFGSGTQLSVL.

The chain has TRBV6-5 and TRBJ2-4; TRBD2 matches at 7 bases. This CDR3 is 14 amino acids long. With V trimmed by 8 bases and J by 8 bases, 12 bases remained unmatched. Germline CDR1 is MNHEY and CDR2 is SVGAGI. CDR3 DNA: TGTGCCAGCTCTACGAGGACTAGTCTAGACATTCAGTACTTC. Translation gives CASSTRTSLDIQYF.

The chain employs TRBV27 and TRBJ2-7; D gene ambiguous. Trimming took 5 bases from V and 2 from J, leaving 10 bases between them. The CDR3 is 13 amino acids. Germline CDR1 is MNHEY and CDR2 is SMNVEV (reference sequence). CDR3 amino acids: CASSALTTYEQYF. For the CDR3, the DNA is TGTGCCAGCAGTGCCTTAACCACCTACGAGCAGTACTTC.

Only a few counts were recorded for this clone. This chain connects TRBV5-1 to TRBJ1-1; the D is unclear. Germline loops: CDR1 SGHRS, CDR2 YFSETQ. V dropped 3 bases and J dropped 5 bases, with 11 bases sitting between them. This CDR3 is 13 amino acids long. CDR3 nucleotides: TGCGCCAGCAGCTACGCGGTCCGGACTGAAGCTTTCTTT. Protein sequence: CASSYAVRTEAFF.

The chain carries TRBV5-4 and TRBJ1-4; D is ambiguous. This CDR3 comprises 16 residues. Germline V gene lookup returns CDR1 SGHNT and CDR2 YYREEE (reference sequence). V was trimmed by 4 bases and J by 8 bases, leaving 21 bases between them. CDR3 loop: CASSRAGTHGKEKLFF. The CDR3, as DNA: TGTGCCAGCAGCAGGGCGGGTACCCACGGGAAAGAAAAACTGTTTTTT.

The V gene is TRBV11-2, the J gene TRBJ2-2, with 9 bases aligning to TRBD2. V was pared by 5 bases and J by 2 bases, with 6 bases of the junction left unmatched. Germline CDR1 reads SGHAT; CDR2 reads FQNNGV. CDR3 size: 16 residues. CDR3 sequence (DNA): TGTGCCAGCAGCGCATCTAGCGGGGAAAACACCGGGGAGCTGTTTTTT. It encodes CASSASSGENTGELFF.

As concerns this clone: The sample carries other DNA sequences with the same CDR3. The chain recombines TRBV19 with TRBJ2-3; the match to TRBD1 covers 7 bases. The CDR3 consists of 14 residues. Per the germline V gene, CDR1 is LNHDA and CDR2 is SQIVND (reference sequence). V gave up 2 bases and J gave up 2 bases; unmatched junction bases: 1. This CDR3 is CASSITGATDTQYF. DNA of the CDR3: TGTGCCAGTAGTATAACAGGGGCCACAGATACGCAGTATTTT.

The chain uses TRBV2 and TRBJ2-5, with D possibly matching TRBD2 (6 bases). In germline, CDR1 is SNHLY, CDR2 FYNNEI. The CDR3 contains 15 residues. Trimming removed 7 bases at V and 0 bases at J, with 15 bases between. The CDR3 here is CASTPRRGNQETQYF. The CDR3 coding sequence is TGTGCCAGCACCCCCCGGCGGGGTAACCAAGAGACCCAGTACTTC.

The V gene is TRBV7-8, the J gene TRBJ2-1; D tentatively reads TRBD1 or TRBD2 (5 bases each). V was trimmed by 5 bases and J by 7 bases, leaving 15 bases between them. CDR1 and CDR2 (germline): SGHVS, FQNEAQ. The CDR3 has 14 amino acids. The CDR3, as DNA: TGTGCCAGCAGCCACGGGACCAGAGGGAATGAGCAGTTCTTC. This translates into CASSHGTRGNEQFF.

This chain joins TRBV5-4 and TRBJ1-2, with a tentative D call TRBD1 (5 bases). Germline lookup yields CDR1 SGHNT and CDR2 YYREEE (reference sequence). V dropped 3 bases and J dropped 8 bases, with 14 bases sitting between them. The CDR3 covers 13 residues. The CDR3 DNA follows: TGTGCCAGCAGCTCCTCCTGGGGGTTAGGCTACACCTTC. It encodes CASSSSWGLGYTF.

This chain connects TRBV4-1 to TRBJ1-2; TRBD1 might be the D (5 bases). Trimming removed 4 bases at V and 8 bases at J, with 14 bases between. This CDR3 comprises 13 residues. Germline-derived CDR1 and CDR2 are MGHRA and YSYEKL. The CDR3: CASSPTEGRGYTF. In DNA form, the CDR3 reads TGCGCCAGCAGCCCTACAGAGGGGAGAGGCTACACCTTC.